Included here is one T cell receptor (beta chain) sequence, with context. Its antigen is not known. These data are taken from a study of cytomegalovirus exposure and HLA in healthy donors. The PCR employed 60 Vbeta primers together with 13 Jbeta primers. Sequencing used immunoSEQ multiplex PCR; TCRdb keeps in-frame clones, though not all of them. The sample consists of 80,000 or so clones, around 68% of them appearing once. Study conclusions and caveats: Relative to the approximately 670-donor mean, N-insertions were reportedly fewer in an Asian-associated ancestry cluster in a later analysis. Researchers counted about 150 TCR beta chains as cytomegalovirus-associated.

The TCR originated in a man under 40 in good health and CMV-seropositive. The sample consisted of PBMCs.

The CDR3 region has the DNA TGTGCCAGCAGCTTAGCGCAGGGGCAGGGAGCTTTCTTT. This encodes CASSLAQGQGAFF. The chain employs TRBV7-2 and TRBJ1-1; TRBD1 is a possible D gene (6 bases). This CDR3 has 13 residues. The V gene's germline CDR1 is SGHTA and CDR2 FQGNSA. V lost 0 bases, J lost 10 bases, and 12 bases lay in between.